The 11 T cell receptor beta chains below all came from one sample that was sequenced in a study of T cells after yellow fever vaccination. Via MiXCR, TCRdb re-called the 5' RACE reads, giving one row per CDR3 protein. The sample yields about 74,000 distinct CDR3 sequences, approximately 7% seen once. This sample comprised CD8+ T cells sorted from PBMCs, obtained 5 days after the first yellow fever vaccination. The receptors were sampled from a man between 18 and 35 years old who received the YFV17D yellow fever vaccine.

This clonotype was seen more than once but under ten times. This chain connects TRBV11-2 to TRBJ2-7; D is unresolved. V was shortened by 7 bases and J by 2 bases, with 9 bases between the two germline ends. CDR1 SGHAT and CDR2 FQNNGV come from the germline V gene. This CDR3 region has 12 residues. Here the CDR3 DNA reads TGTGCCAGCAACGGAATGGCCTACGAGCAGTACTTC. Encoded protein: CASNGMAYEQYF. Full variable domain (remainder filled in from reference TRBV11-2 and TRBJ2-7): EAGVAQSPRYKIIEKRQSVAFWCNPISGHATLYWYQQILGQGPKLLIQFQNNGVVDDSQLPKDRFSAERLKGVDSTLKIQPAKLEDSAVYLCASNGMAYEQYFGPGTRLTVT.

This clonotype was seen a handful of times. This chain links TRBV28 with TRBJ2-3; 9 nucleotides align to TRBD2. Germline CDR1 and CDR2: MDHEN and SYDVKM. With 6 bases clipped from V and 3 bases from J, the junction kept 4 bases outside the gene matches. The CDR3 extends over 14 amino acids. This chain's CDR3 is CASSPGLATDTQYF. The CDR3 nucleotides are TGTGCCAGCAGCCCGGGACTAGCAACAGATACGCAGTATTTT.

This clonotype was seen at least ten times. V and J are TRBV4-3 and TRBJ2-1; the D gene could be TRBD1 or TRBD2 (7 bases each). The length of the CDR3 is 15 residues. Germline CDR1 LGHNA, CDR2 YSLEER. The ends were cut back, 1 base at V and 7 bases at J, with 14 bases in the middle. This CDR3 is CASSQVQGGLNEQFF. CDR3 coding DNA: TGCGCCAGCAGCCAAGTCCAGGGGGGGCTGAATGAGCAGTTCTTC.

This chain links TRBV5-1 with TRBJ1-1; D might be TRBD1 (5 bases). The CDR3 length is 17 residues. Germline CDR1 and CDR2: SGHRS and YFSETQ. Trimming removed 1 base from V and 3 bases from J, with 19 bases in between. CDR3: CASSLRGGGYSDTEAFF. CDR3 nucleotides: TGCGCCAGCAGCTTGAGGGGAGGTGGGTACAGCGACACTGAAGCTTTCTTT. The full variable domain, rest sourced from reference TRBV5-1 and TRBJ1-1, is KAGVTQTPRYLIKTRGQQVTLSCSPISGHRSVSWYQQTPGQGLQFLFEYFSETQRNKGNFPGRFSGRQFSNSRSEMNVSTLELGDSALYLCASSLRGGGYSDTEAFFGQGTRLTVV.

The V and J genes are TRBV27 and TRBJ1-5; possibly TRBD1 for D (6 bases). The V gene's germline CDR1 is MNHEY and CDR2 SMNVEV (reference sequence). V was cut by 5 bases and J by 2 bases, with 13 bases left in between. There are 15 residues in the CDR3. CDR3 amino acids: CASSPIPGGNQPQHF. The CDR3 nucleotides read TGTGCCAGCAGTCCAATCCCAGGGGGCAATCAGCCCCAGCATTTT.

The chain is built from TRBV10-3 and TRBJ2-4, with 8 nucleotides matching TRBD1. The germline V gene encodes CDR1 ENHRY and CDR2 SYGVKD. Unmatched junction bases numbered 8, after V lost 5 bases and J lost 5 bases. This CDR3 comprises 15 residues. CDR3 sequence (DNA): TGTGCCATCAGTCCCGGGACAGGTGGCCAAAACATTCAGTACTTC. It specifies CAISPGTGGQNIQYF.

The chain joins TRBV15 to TRBJ1-2, with D perhaps matching TRBD1 (5 bases). The length of the CDR3 is 12 residues. The V and J ends lost 5 bases and 8 bases respectively, with 12 bases between them. From germline, CDR1 is LNHNV and CDR2 YYDKDF (reference sequence). The CDR3 coding sequence is TGTGCCACCAGCGGGTGGACAAAGGGCTACACCTTC. The encoded protein is CATSGWTKGYTF.

The chain is built from TRBV7-9 and TRBJ2-7, with D possibly TRBD1 on 7 matching bases. Trimming took 6 bases from V and 5 from J, leaving 17 bases between them. The germline V gene encodes CDR1 SEHNR and CDR2 FQNEAQ (reference sequence). The CDR3 length is 14 residues. DNA of the CDR3: TGTGCCAGCAGTTTTACAGGAGGGGGCCACGAGCAGTACTTC. This codes for CASSFTGGGHEQYF.

This clonotype was seen only a few times. The chain links TRBV9 to TRBJ1-4; 7 bases agree with TRBD1. The CDR3 sequence is 15 residues long. Germline CDR1 SGDLS, CDR2 YYNGEE. V lost 0 bases and J lost 5; bases outside the gene matches: 4. The chain's CDR3 is CASSVGGQLNEKLFF. Here the CDR3 DNA reads TGTGCCAGCAGCGTAGGGGGACAGTTGAATGAAAAACTGTTTTTT. Looking up the rest from reference TRBV9 and TRBJ1-4 gives the full variable domain: DSGVTQTPKHLITATGQRVTLRCSPRSGDLSVYWYQQSLDQGLQFLIQYYNGEERAKGNILERFSAQQFPDLHSELNLSSLELGDSALYFCASSVGGQLNEKLFFGSGTQLSVL.

Many counts were recorded for this clonotype. This chain uses TRBV4-1 with TRBJ1-2, with D unresolved. The germline V and J ends were trimmed by 2 bases and 5 bases, with 9 bases remaining between them. CDR1 and CDR2 from the germline V gene are MGHRA and YSYEKL. The CDR3 loop spans 13 amino acids. The CDR3 DNA sequence: TGCGCCAGCAGCCAAACAGCTCTATATGGCTACACCTTC. It encodes CASSQTALYGYTF.

This clonotype was picked up many times. The chain recombines TRBV7-6 with TRBJ1-3, with D perhaps TRBD1 (6 bases). The V gene's germline CDR1 is SGHVS and CDR2 FNYEAQ. The CDR3 runs to 16 residues. Trimming stripped 2 bases from V and 0 bases from J, with 11 bases between. The CDR3 DNA is TGTGCCAGCAGCTTACTTCTACAGGGCTCTGGAAACACCATATATTTT. Residues: CASSLLLQGSGNTIYF.